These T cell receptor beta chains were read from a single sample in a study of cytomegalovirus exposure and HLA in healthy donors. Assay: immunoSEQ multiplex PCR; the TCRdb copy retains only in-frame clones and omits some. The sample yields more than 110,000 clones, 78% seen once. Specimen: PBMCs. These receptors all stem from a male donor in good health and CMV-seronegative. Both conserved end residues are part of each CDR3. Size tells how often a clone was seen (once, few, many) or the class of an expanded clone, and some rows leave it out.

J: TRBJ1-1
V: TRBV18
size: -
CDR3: CASKESEDTEAFF

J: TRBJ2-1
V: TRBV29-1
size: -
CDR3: CSAGGEDEQFF

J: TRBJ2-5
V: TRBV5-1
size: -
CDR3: CASSLGSPQETQYF

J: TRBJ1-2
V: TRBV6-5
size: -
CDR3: CASGGQGYGYTF

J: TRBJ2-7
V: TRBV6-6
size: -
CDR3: CASKRVGNSYEQYF

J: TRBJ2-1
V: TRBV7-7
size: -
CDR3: CASSSATSGGYNEQFF

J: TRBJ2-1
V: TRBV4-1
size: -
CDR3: CASSQGRRREEFF

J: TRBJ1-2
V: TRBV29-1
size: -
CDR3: CSVEDQRYGYTF

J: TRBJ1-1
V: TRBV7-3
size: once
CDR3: CASSPNGGARTEAFF

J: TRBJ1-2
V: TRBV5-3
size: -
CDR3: CARSDQGQEIGPPYGYTF

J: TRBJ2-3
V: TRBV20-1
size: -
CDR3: CSGITGDTQYF

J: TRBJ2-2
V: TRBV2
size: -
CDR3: CASSSRGNTGELFF

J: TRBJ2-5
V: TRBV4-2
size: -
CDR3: CASSQGKREGRYQETQYF

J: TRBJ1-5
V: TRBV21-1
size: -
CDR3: CASSKARGEGGGNQPQHF

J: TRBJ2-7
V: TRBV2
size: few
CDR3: CATQLGQSYEQYF

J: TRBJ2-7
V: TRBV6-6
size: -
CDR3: CASSYEDSSYEQYF

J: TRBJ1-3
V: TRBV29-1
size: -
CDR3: CSVDTGVGRAGNTIYF

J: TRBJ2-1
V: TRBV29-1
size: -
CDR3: CCVRGGGAPYNEQFF

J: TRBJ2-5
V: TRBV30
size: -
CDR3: CAWSGPSGLGETQYF

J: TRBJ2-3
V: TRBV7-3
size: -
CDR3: CASSQGSSTDTQYF

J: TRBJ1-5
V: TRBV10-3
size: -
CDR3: CAISGTGGNQPQHF

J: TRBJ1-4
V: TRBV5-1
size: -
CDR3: CASRAGASTNEKLFF

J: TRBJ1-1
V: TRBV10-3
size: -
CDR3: CAISERGLGTEAFF

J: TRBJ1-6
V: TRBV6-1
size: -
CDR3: CASSAPAQGQGIRSPLHF

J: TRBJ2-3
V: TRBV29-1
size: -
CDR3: CSGDGGETDTQYF

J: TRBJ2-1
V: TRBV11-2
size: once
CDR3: CASSSNSGIGRHEQFF

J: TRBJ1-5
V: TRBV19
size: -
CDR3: CASSKAPGYQPQHF

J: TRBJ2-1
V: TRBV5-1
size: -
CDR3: CASSHGILAGASYNEQFF

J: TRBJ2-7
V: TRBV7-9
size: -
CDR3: CASSLVSGQALDEQYF

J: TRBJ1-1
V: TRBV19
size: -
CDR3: CASHPWGTGFGVTEAFF

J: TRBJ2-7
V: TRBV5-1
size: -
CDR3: CASRSSGPQYEQYF

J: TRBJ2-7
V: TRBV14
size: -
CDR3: CASSPRLADSYEQYF

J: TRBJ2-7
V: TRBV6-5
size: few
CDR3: CASSYLSGSSYEQYF

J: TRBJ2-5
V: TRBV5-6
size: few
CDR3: CASSPPTGTQYF

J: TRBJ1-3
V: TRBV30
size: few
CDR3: CASYGGRTIYF

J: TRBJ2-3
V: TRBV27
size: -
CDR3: CASNQLAGDADTQYF

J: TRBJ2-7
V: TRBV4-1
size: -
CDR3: CASSQEGDRTVNEQYF

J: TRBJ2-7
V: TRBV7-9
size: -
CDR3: CASSSPTSGIYEQYF

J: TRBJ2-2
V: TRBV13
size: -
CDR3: CASSLVRAYGELFF

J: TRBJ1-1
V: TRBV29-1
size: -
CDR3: CSAQDRQGMNTEAFF

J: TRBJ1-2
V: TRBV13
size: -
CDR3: CASTTLGWVRGNYGYTF

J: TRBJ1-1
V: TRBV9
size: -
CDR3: CASSEFRGADTEAFF

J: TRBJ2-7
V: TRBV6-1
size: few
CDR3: CASSTKTSGSYEQYF

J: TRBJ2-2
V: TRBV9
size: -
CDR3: CASSEGTGYTGELFF

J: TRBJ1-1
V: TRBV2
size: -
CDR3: CASSEGRGENTEAFF

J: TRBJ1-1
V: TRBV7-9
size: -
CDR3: CASSQTGGAWGNTEAFF

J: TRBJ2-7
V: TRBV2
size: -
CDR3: CASSALAGGLDEQYF

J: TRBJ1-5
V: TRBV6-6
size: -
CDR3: CASRGQGVSQPQHF

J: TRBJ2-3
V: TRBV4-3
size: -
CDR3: CASSQPIRNRAVTDTQYF

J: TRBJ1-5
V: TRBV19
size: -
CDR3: CASGPYSDQPQHF

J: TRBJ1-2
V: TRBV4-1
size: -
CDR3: CASSRTRDRARGYTF

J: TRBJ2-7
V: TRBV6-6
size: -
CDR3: CASSRERGPYEQYF

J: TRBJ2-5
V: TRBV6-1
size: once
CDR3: CASSPVRVQETQYF

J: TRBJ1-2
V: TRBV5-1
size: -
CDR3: CASSLGPGANYGYTF

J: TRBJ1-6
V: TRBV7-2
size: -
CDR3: CASSSTGGDSPLHF

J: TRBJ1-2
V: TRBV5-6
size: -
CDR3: CASSLFGGRDANYGYTF

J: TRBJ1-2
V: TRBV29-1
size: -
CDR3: CSVEGLDRAFVGYTF

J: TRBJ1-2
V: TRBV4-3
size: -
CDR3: CASSQGNGPYGYTF

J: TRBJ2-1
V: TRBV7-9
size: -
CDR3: CASSLLGNNEQFF